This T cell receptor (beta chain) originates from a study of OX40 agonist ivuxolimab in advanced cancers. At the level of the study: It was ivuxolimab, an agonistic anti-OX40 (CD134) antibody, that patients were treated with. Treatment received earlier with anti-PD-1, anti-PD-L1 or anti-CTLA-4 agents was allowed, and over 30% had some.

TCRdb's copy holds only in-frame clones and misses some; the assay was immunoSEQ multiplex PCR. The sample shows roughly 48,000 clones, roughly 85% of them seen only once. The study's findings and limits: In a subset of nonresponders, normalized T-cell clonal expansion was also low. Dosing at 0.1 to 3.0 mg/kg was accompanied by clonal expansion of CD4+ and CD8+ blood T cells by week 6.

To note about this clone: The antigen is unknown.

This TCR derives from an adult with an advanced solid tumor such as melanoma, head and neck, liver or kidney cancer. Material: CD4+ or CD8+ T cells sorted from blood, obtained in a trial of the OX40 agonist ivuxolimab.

CDR3 amino acids: CASSLRLHMYQETQYF. The CDR3 DNA is TGTGCCAGCAGTTTGCGACTCCACATGTACCAAGAGACCCAGTACTTC. V is TRBV6-4 and J is TRBJ2-5; D remains unclear. V was cut by 5 bases and J by 0 bases, with 16 bases left in between. The germline V gene has CDR1 MRHNA and CDR2 SNTAGT. The CDR3 length is 16 residues.